This T cell receptor (beta chain) originates from a study of blood T cell repertoires in COVID-19. Study-level background: Samples of COVID-19 (acute and convalescent) were obtained from the United States, Italy and Spain.

The CDR3 extends over 15 amino acids. Germline CDR1 is SGDLS and CDR2 is YYNGEE. With 1 base clipped from V and 3 bases from J, the junction kept 5 bases outside the gene matches. Authors' analysis steps: It was from reference gene primer amplification that nucleated cell counts were estimated. The method was immunoSEQ multiplex PCR; TCRdb's version includes in-frame clones alone and lacks a portion of them. The V and J calls and clone size come from that table; D and trimming were worked out from the DNA. Of 350,000 to 450,000 clones in the sample, around nine tenths were seen once. The clonotype was recovered from a human donor in a cohort sampled during active COVID-19. The sample comprised peripheral blood. This chain connects TRBV9 to TRBJ2-3, with TRBD2 identical over 7 bases. Written as DNA, the CDR3 is TGTGCCAGCAGCGTATGGGGGGAGGGTACAGATACGCAGTATTTT. Translation: CASSVWGEGTDTQYF.